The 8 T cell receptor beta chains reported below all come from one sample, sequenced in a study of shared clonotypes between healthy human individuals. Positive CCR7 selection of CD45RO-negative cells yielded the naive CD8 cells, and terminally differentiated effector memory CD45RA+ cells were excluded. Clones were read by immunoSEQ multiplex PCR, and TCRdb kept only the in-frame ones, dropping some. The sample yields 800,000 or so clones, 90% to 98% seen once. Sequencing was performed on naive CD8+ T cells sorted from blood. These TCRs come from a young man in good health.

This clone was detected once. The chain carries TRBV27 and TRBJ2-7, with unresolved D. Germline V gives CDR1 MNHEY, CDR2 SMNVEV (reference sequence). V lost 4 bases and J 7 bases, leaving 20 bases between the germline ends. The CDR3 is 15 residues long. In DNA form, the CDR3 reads TGTGCCAGCAGTTCCCCGGGCTCAGGTTCGCGGGAGCAGTACTTC. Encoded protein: CASSSPGSGSREQYF.

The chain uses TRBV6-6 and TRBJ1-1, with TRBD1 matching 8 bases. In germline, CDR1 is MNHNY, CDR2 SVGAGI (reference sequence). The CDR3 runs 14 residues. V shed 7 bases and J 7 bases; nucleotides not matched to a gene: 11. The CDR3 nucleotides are TGTGCCAGCATCCAAAACGACAGGGGAGGTGAAGCTTTCTTT. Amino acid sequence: CASIQNDRGGEAFF.

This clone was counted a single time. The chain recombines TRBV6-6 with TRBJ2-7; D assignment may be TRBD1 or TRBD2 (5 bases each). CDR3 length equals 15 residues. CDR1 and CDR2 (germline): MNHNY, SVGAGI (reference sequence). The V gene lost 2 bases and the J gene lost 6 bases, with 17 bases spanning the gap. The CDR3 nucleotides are TGTGCCAGCAGTTACGGTGAGGGGTTAATTGTCGAGCAGTACTTC. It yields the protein CASSYGEGLIVEQYF.

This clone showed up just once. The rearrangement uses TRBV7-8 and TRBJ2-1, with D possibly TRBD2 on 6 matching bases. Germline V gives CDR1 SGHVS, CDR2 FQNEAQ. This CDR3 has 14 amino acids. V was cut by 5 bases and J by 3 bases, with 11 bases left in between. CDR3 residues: CASSKRDFYNEQFF. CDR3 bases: TGTGCCAGCAGCAAACGGGACTTCTACAATGAGCAGTTCTTC.

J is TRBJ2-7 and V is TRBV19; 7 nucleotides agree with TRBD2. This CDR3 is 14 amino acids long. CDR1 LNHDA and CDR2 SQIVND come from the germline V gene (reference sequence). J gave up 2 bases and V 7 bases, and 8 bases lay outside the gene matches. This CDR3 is CASKGREHAYEQYF. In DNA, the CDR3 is TGTGCCAGTAAGGGGCGGGAGCATGCCTACGAGCAGTACTTC.

The CDR3 DNA reads TGTGCCAGCAGGGATTGGGACAGAGCCTACGAGCAGTACTTC. Amino acid sequence: CASRDWDRAYEQYF. The gene calls are TRBV5-4 and TRBJ2-7; TRBD1 matches 7 bases. Germline CDR1 SGHNT, CDR2 YYREEE (reference sequence). CDR3 length: 14 amino acids. V trimming: 5 bases; J trimming: 2 bases; junction bases outside the gene matches: 7.

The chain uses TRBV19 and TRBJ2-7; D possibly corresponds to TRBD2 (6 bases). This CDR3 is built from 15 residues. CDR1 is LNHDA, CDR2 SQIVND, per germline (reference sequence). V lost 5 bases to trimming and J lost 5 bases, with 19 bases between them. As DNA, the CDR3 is TGTGCCAGTAGTGAGTCGGGGGAGAGGGGTAACGAGCAGTACTTC. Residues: CASSESGERGNEQYF.

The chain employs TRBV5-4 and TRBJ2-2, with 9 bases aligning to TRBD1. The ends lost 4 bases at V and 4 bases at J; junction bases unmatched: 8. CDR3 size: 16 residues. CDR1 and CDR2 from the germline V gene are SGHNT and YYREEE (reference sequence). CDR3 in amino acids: CASSKRQGGVTGELFF. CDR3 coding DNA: TGTGCCAGCAGCAAACGACAGGGGGGCGTCACCGGGGAGCTGTTTTTT.